These 20 T cell receptor beta chains were all obtained from the same sample, sequenced in a study of T cell clonality in common variable immunodeficiency. Broader study findings: Common variable immunodeficiency TCR beta sequences reportedly had fewer deletions and N-nucleotide insertions.

No antigen has been assigned to these receptors. Repertoires were generated with immunoSEQ multiplex PCR, while TCRdb's copy carries only in-frame clones and drops some. This sample comprises around 21,000 clones, none seen once only. Sequenced material: peripheral blood mononuclear cells. The source of these receptors is a human donor with common variable immunodeficiency.

This clone was counted many times. With the read ending 3 residues before the CDR3 end, the germline J gene is used to fill in that end. The chain has TRBV5-1 and TRBJ1-6, with TRBD1 matching 8 bases. The CDR3 sequence is 18 residues long. Looked up from germline, CDR1 is SGHRS and CDR2 is YFSETQ. V was pared by 0 bases and J by 2 bases, with 7 bases of the junction left unmatched. CDR3 DNA (partial): TGCGCCAGCAGCTTGGGGTCCGGACAGGGCACCTATAATTCACCC. Translating gives CASSLGSGQGTYNSP. The full CDR3 sequence reads CASSLGSGQGTYNSPLHF.

Comment on this clone: The CDR3 end falls 3 residues outside the read, so it is completed with the germline J gene. This sequence joins TRBV11-1 and TRBJ2-5; the D is unclear. The CDR3 extends over 14 amino acids. CDR1 SGHAT and CDR2 FQDESV come from the germline V gene (reference sequence). V lost 1 base and J 4 bases, leaving 10 bases between the germline ends. The sequenced part of the CDR3 DNA is TGTGCCAGCAGCTTAGGAGATGGCCGAGAGACC. It yields the protein CASSLGDGRET. The whole CDR3 region reads CASSLGDGRETQYF.

This clone was detected many times. The read ends 3 residues shy of where the CDR3 ends; the end is completed using the germline J gene. V and J are TRBV2 and TRBJ2-7; 9 bases align to TRBD1. The CDR3 runs 15 residues. J lost 6 bases, V lost 3 bases, and 9 bases had no gene match. CDR1 and CDR2 from the germline V gene are SNHLY and FYNNEI. The CDR3 region is CASSEGWGQGSEQYF. CDR3 DNA (partial): TGTGCCAGCAGTGAGGGGTGGGGACAGGGTAGCGAG.

This clone was counted between two and nine times. The read finishes 3 residues shy of the CDR3 end, and the germline J gene is used to complete it. V gene TRBV7-2 combines with J gene TRBJ2-3; 7 nucleotides match TRBD2. V dropped 1 base and J dropped 5; count of bases not matched to a gene: 6. From germline, CDR1 is SGHTA and CDR2 FQGNSA. There are 15 residues in the CDR3. The part of the CDR3 DNA that was read is TGTGCCAGCAGCTTAGTCGGGGGGTTTGTAGATACG. Translating gives CASSLVGGFVDT. The full CDR3 sequence reads CASSLVGGFVDTQYF. The variable domain in full, with the rest retrieved from reference TRBV7-2 and TRBJ2-3, is GAGVSQSPSNKVTEKGKDVELRCDPISGHTALYWYRQSLGQGLEFLIYFQGNSAPDKSGLPSDRFSAERTGGSVSTLTIQRTQQEDSAVYLCASSLVGGFVDTQYFGPGTRLTVL.

This clone was observed a handful of times. The CDR3 goes on 3 residues after the read ends, and that part is filled in from the germline J gene. The V gene is TRBV20-1, the J gene TRBJ2-1; a possible D gene is TRBD1 (7 bases). From germline, CDR1 is DFQATT and CDR2 SNEGSKA (reference sequence). Between the trimmed V and J ends, which lost 0 bases and 7 bases, there was a span of 19 bases. This CDR3 is 16 amino acids long. The CDR3 reads CSARDSGGIRWNEQFF. The part of the CDR3 DNA that was read is TGCAGTGCTAGAGATTCAGGGGGGATTAGGTGGAATGAG.

This clone was recorded many times. The read terminates 3 residues ahead of where the CDR3 ends, so the germline J gene completes it. The J gene is TRBJ2-1, the V gene TRBV6-2 or TRBV6-3, with D perhaps TRBD2 (6 bases). Trimming cost V 10 bases and J 8 bases, with 18 bases left between them. The CDR3 extends over 13 amino acids. From germline, CDR1 is MNHEY and CDR2 SVGEGT. CDR3 residues: CAIRREFGDEQFF. The part of the CDR3 DNA that was read is TGTGCCATCAGGCGGGAATTTGGCGATGAG.

This clone was counted at least ten times. Incomplete CDR3 DNA: TGTGCCAGCAGTTACTCGATAGAAAAGGGGCGGCAAGAGACC. Its protein product is CASSYSIEKGRQET. The whole CDR3 protein is CASSYSIEKGRQETQYF. The chain combines TRBV6-2 or TRBV6-3 with TRBJ2-5, with D possibly matching TRBD1 (5 bases). The read comes to an end 3 residues before the CDR3 does, leaving the germline J gene to fill in the end. CDR1 and CDR2 from the germline V gene are MNHEY and SVGEGT. V was pared by 0 bases and J by 2 bases, with 16 bases between. The CDR3 is made up of 17 amino acids.

In this sample, this clone turned up many times. The sequence runs out 3 residues before the end of the CDR3; the remainder is reconstructed from the germline J gene. The V call is TRBV29-1, the J call TRBJ2-3; 8 nucleotides align to TRBD2. This CDR3 is built from 16 residues. V gave up 2 bases and J gave up 2 bases; unmatched junction bases: 9. The germline V gene has CDR1 SQVTM and CDR2 ANQGSEA. CDR3 sequence: CSVERRTSSSTDTQYF. CDR3 DNA, as far as it was read: TGCAGCGTTGAAAGGCGGACTAGCTCTTCCACAGATACG.

This clone was recorded many times. The read falls 3 residues short of the CDR3 end, and the missing part is taken from the germline J gene. This sequence joins TRBV30 and TRBJ1-2; maybe TRBD1 (5 bases). The CDR3 totals 11 residues. Germline assignment: CDR1 GTSNPN and CDR2 SVGIG (reference sequence). CDR3 DNA, as far as it was read: TGTGCCTGGAGTGAGTGGGGCAGC. This gives the protein CAWSEWGS. The whole CDR3 region reads CAWSEWGSYTF.

The sample holds a few counts of this clone. CDR3 DNA, as far as it was read: TGTGCCAGCAGGACCGGGACAGGGACCTACGAG. Amino acid sequence: CASRTGTGTYE. The entire CDR3 protein reads CASRTGTGTYEQYF. The chain employs TRBV6-2 or TRBV6-3 and TRBJ2-7; 9 bases align to TRBD1. The read falls 3 residues short of the CDR3 end, and the missing part is taken from the germline J gene. The V gene's germline CDR1 is MNHEY and CDR2 SVGEGT. This CDR3 spans 14 amino acids. J was trimmed by 2 bases and V by 6 bases; bases with no gene match: 5.

This clone was found a few times. The read ends 3 residues before the CDR3 terminus; that terminus is restored from the germline J gene. The chain has TRBV19 and TRBJ2-7; no definite D call. Per germline, CDR1 LNHDA and CDR2 SQIVND (reference sequence). V was cut by 8 bases and J by 3 bases, with 17 bases left in between. The CDR3 length is 14 residues. CDR3: CASQRSGTGYEQYF. The sequenced CDR3 bases are TGTGCCAGTCAACGATCGGGTACGGGCTACGAG. Variable domain in full (rest from reference TRBV19 and TRBJ2-7): DGGITQSPKYLFRKEGQNVTLSCEQNLNHDAMYWYRQDPGQGLRLIYYSQIVNDFQKGDIAEGYSVSREKKESFPLTVTSAQKNPTAFYLCASQRSGTGYEQYFGPGTRLTVT.

This clone came up many times. The read ends 3 residues before the CDR3 terminus; that terminus is restored from the germline J gene. V gene TRBV19 combines with J gene TRBJ2-1; 10 bases fit TRBD2. Looked up from germline, CDR1 is LNHDA and CDR2 is SQIVND (reference sequence). The CDR3 contains 15 residues. The J segment lost 1 base and the V segment lost 6 bases, leaving 3 bases of the junction unmatched. The CDR3 bases that were read are TGTGCCAGTAGGACGGGACTAGCGTCCTACAATGAG. Translation gives CASRTGLASYNE. The entire CDR3 reads CASRTGLASYNEQFF.

On this clone: The DNA ends 3 residues before the CDR3 does, and the rest of the CDR3 is filled in from the germline J gene. The chain carries TRBV5-5 and TRBJ1-1, with 8 bases identical to TRBD1. V lost 1 base and J lost 6; bases outside the gene matches: 5. There are 14 residues in the CDR3. Germline V CDR1 and CDR2: SGHKS, YYEKEE (reference sequence). The CDR3 bases that were read are TGTGCCAGCAGCTTGCAGGGGGCTTGGGCTGAA. This encodes CASSLQGAWAE. The whole CDR3 protein is CASSLQGAWAEAFF. Supplemented by reference TRBV5-5 and TRBJ1-1, the full variable domain reads DAGVTQSPTHLIKTRGQQVTLRCSPISGHKSVSWYQQVLGQGPQFIFQYYEKEERGRGNFPDRFSARQFPNYSSELNVNALLLGDSALYLCASSLQGAWAEAFFGQGTRLTVV.

This clone was counted at least ten times. The CDR3 goes on 3 residues after the read ends, and that part is filled in from the germline J gene. The chain combines TRBV5-1 with TRBJ2-2, with D uncertain. V dropped 5 bases and J dropped 10 bases, with 21 bases sitting between them. Germline V CDR1 and CDR2: SGHRS, YFSETQ. CDR3 length: 15 residues. The CDR3 loop reads CASSPDRSLTEELFF. CDR3 DNA, as far as it was read: TGCGCCAGCAGTCCTGACCGTTCCCTGACTGAGGAG.

This clone was observed a few times. The read gets to within 3 residues of the CDR3 end, and the germline J gene fills in the rest. The rearrangement joins TRBV7-3 to TRBJ2-3, with 15 bases lining up with TRBD2. CDR1 and CDR2 (germline): SGHTA, FQGTGA. The CDR3 length is 16 residues. With 5 bases clipped from V and 3 bases from J, the junction kept 3 bases outside the gene matches. Partial CDR3 DNA: TGTGCCAGCAGCCCTGGGACTAGCGGGGGGACAGATACG. It yields the protein CASSPGTSGGTDT. The full-length CDR3 reads as CASSPGTSGGTDTQYF.

CDR3 region: CASSRSSEDNEQFF. The CDR3 DNA, read in part, is TGTGCCAGCTCACGGTCTAGCGAGGACAATGAG. The chain carries TRBV18 and TRBJ2-1, with D possibly being TRBD2 (6 bases). The read ends 3 residues shy of where the CDR3 ends; the end is completed using the germline J gene. CDR1 and CDR2 from the germline V gene are KGHSH and LQKENI. Between the trimmed V and J ends, which lost 4 bases and 5 bases, there was a span of 12 bases. The CDR3 runs to 14 residues.

This clone ranks as medium-sized. The read ends 3 residues shy of where the CDR3 ends; the end is completed using the germline J gene. The chain recombines TRBV7-2 with TRBJ1-2, with a possible D match to TRBD1 (5 bases). Looked up from germline, CDR1 is SGHTA and CDR2 is FQGNSA. The CDR3 covers 14 residues. Trimming removed 0 bases from V and 2 bases from J, with 7 bases in between. The CDR3 spells CASSLAGLNYGYTF. Incomplete CDR3 DNA: TGTGCCAGCAGCTTAGCGGGGCTCAACTATGGC.

This clone was counted only a few times. The read terminates 3 residues ahead of where the CDR3 ends, so the germline J gene completes it. The chain joins TRBV19 to TRBJ1-6; tentative D call: TRBD1 (5 bases). This CDR3 is built from 14 residues. CDR1 and CDR2 from the germline V gene are LNHDA and SQIVND (reference sequence). Between the trimmed V and J ends, which lost 5 bases and 4 bases, there was a span of 9 bases. The CDR3 sequence: CASSLQGYNSPLHF. The sequenced part of the CDR3 DNA is TGTGCCAGTAGTCTGCAGGGTTATAATTCACCC.

This clone was found many times. Read sequence stops 3 residues before the CDR3 end, and the germline J gene provides the missing end. V usage is TRBV6-2 or TRBV6-3 and J usage is TRBJ1-2; D is unclear. CDR1 is MNHEY and CDR2 is SVGEGT in the germline V gene. Trimming removed 8 bases from V and 4 bases from J, with 14 bases in between. The CDR3 is made up of 13 amino acids. CDR3 sequence: CASSPILGYGYTF. Partial CDR3 DNA: TGTGCCAGCTCTCCCATCCTCGGCTATGGC.

Concerning this clone: The CDR3 extends 3 residues past the end of the read, so its final part is completed from the germline J gene. The gene calls are TRBV2 and TRBJ1-3; D is unclear. From germline, CDR1 is SNHLY and CDR2 FYNNEI. The CDR3 length is 16 residues. V lost 0 bases to trimming and J lost 0 bases, with 9 bases between them. CDR3: CASSEAARYSGNTIYF. CDR3 DNA, as far as it was read: TGTGCCAGCAGTGAAGCGGCTCGATACTCTGGAAACACC. The full variable domain, rest sourced from reference TRBV2 and TRBJ1-3, is EPEVTQTPSHQVTQMGQEVILRCVPISNHLYFYWYRQILGQKVEFLVSFYNNEISEKSEIFDDQFSVERPDGSNFTLKIRSTKLEDSAMYFCASSEAARYSGNTIYFGEGSWLTVV.